A single sample is the source of the 16 T cell receptor beta chains below, sequenced in a study of blood T cell repertoires in COVID-19. The protocol was immunoSEQ multiplex PCR, while the TCRdb copy is restricted to in-frame clones and leaves out a portion. Among about 230,000 clones listed, around four fifths were seen once. Sequenced material: peripheral blood. The receptor set was obtained from a woman between 65 and 79 years old with active or convalescent COVID-19.

The chain joins TRBV7-9 to TRBJ2-2; 15 nucleotides match TRBD2. V was pared by 5 bases and J by 6 bases, with 7 bases of the junction left unmatched. In germline, CDR1 is SEHNR, CDR2 FQNEAQ (reference sequence). The CDR3 is made up of 17 amino acids. As DNA, the CDR3 is TGTGCCAGCAGCACCAGGACTAGCGGGGGGGTCCCCGGGGAGCTGTTTTTT. Translation: CASSTRTSGGVPGELFF. The whole variable domain, remainder taken from reference TRBV7-9 and TRBJ2-2, is DTGVSQNPRHKITKRGQNVTFRCDPISEHNRLYWYRQTLGQGPEFLTYFQNEAQLEKSRLLSDRFSAERPKGSFSTLEIQRTEQGDSAMYLCASSTRTSGGVPGELFFGEGSRLTVL.

The V call is TRBV19, the J call TRBJ2-3; 8 nucleotides line up with TRBD1. The CDR3 loop spans 14 amino acids. The germline V gene has CDR1 LNHDA and CDR2 SQIVND (reference sequence). J was trimmed by 3 bases and V by 5 bases; bases with no gene match: 4. The CDR3: CASSRQGPTDTQYF. In nucleotides, the CDR3 is TGTGCCAGTAGTCGACAGGGGCCTACAGATACGCAGTATTTT.

The rearrangement uses TRBV6-2 or TRBV6-3 and TRBJ1-5, with 12 positions matching TRBD1. J was trimmed by 6 bases and V by 2 bases; bases with no gene match: 2. Germline V gene data show CDR1 as MNHEY and CDR2 as SVGEGT. The CDR3 is made up of 15 amino acids. CDR3 in DNA: TGTGCCAGCAGTTACGGGACAGGGGGCCGTCAGCCCCAGCATTTT. As protein: CASSYGTGGRQPQHF.

The rearrangement joins TRBV7-2 to TRBJ1-1, with a tentative D call TRBD1 (5 bases). Germline V lookup: CDR1 SGHTA, CDR2 FQGNSA. The CDR3 covers 12 residues. The germline V and J ends were trimmed by 3 bases and 8 bases, with 10 bases remaining between them. CDR3 protein: CASSFERTEAFF. The CDR3 nucleotides read TGTGCCAGCAGCTTCGAACGGACAGAAGCTTTCTTT.

The chain couples TRBV25-1 to TRBJ1-6; a weak D match, TRBD1 (6 bases). The CDR3 loop spans 15 amino acids. CDR1 is MGHDK and CDR2 is SYGVNS in the germline V gene. Trimming shortened V by 3 bases and J by 3 bases, and 9 bases separated the two germline ends. In DNA form, the CDR3 reads TGTGCCAGCAGTGAGAGCAGGGGCTATAATTCACCCCTCCACTTT. This gives the protein CASSESRGYNSPLHF.

This chain connects TRBV11-2 to TRBJ2-3; TRBD2 matches 7 bases. V lost 5 bases to trimming and J lost 1 base; unmatched junction nucleotides: 0. The CDR3 consists of 13 residues. Per germline, CDR1 SGHAT and CDR2 FQNNGV. Written as DNA, the CDR3 is TGTGCCAGCAGCCGGGGGGGCACAGATACGCAGTATTTT. Amino acid sequence: CASSRGGTDTQYF.

This chain links TRBV6-5 with TRBJ1-2, with D possibly matching TRBD1 (6 bases). V dropped 10 bases and J dropped 1 base, with 16 bases sitting between them. Per the germline V gene, CDR1 is MNHEY and CDR2 is SVGAGI. The CDR3 extends over 14 amino acids. DNA of the CDR3: TGTGCCACCTCTTTTGGACAGTTTAACTATGGCTACACCTTC. This translates into CATSFGQFNYGYTF.

The chain links TRBV9 to TRBJ2-1; 11 bases are a match to TRBD2. The CDR3 runs 17 residues. The germline V gene has CDR1 SGDLS and CDR2 YYNGEE. The V and J ends lost 0 bases and 0 bases, in that order; junction bases with no gene match: 2. The CDR3 region is CASSVGTSGPSYNEQFF. CDR3 in DNA: TGTGCCAGCAGCGTAGGGACTAGCGGGCCCTCCTACAATGAGCAGTTCTTC.

The V call is TRBV15, the J call TRBJ1-3; no clear D gene. Trimming took off 5 bases at V and 0 bases at J, with 5 bases between the two ends. Germline-derived CDR1 and CDR2 are LNHNV and YYDKDF (reference sequence). The CDR3 sequence is 13 residues long. CDR3 amino acids: CATSPRSGNTIYF. For the CDR3, the DNA is TGTGCCACCAGCCCCCGCTCTGGAAACACCATATATTTT.

This chain links TRBV19 with TRBJ2-3; perhaps TRBD2 as D (6 bases). V lost 1 base and J lost 4, with 12 bases in between. This CDR3 is 15 amino acids long. Per the germline V gene, CDR1 is LNHDA and CDR2 is SQIVND (reference sequence). CDR3 in DNA: TGTGCCAGTAGTATAGGCGGCAGGGAGGCAGATACGCAGTATTTT. Translated: CASSIGGREADTQYF.

As regards this clone: The sample carries other DNA sequences with the same CDR3. The V and J genes are TRBV4-3 and TRBJ1-1; D not certain. The CDR3 has 12 amino acids. V was shortened by 0 bases and J by 5 bases, with 4 bases between the two germline ends. Germline values: CDR1 LGHNA, CDR2 YSLEER. The CDR3 here is CASSQDRTEAFF. CDR3 coding DNA: TGCGCCAGCAGCCAAGACCGGACTGAAGCTTTCTTT.

V is TRBV11-3 and J is TRBJ2-7, with 10 positions matching TRBD1. From germline, CDR1 is SGHNT and CDR2 YENEEA. The CDR3 spans 15 residues. After removal of 5 bases from V and 0 bases from J, the junction contained 4 bases not matched to a gene. The CDR3 DNA sequence: TGTGCCAGCAGCCAGGGACAGGGGATCTCCTACGAGCAGTACTTC. Its translation is CASSQGQGISYEQYF.

The chain couples TRBV27 to TRBJ1-4; the D is unclear. The CDR3 has 15 residues. The V end lost 6 bases, the J end lost 7 bases, and 18 bases lay between the germline ends. Germline assignment: CDR1 MNHEY and CDR2 SMNVEV (reference sequence). The CDR3 here is CASRNEGLPTEKLFF. The DNA for the CDR3 is TGTGCCAGCAGAAACGAGGGTCTCCCGACTGAAAAACTGTTTTTT.

J is TRBJ2-7 and V is TRBV6-5; the match to TRBD2 covers 7 bases. After removal of 10 bases from V and 5 bases from J, the junction contained 14 bases not matched to a gene. CDR1 and CDR2 from the germline V gene are MNHEY and SVGAGI. The CDR3 consists of 14 residues. In DNA form, the CDR3 reads TGTGCCATCAACCCAAGACTAGCCCGGAACGAGCAGTACTTC. Translation gives CAINPRLARNEQYF.

The genes are TRBV5-1 and TRBJ2-7, with 10 nucleotides matching TRBD2. V lost 4 bases and J lost 4; bases outside the gene matches: 8. The CDR3 loop spans 15 amino acids. Germline assignment: CDR1 SGHRS and CDR2 YFSETQ. The CDR3 nucleotides read TGCGCCAGCAGCGCGCTAGCGGGAGCTTCTTACGAGCAGTACTTC. Translation: CASSALAGASYEQYF.

The count of this clone is one. This chain links TRBV7-9 with TRBJ1-1; TRBD1 might be the D (6 bases). V was pared by 5 bases and J by 5 bases, with 15 bases between. CDR1 is SEHNR and CDR2 is FQNEAQ in the germline V gene (reference sequence). The CDR3 has 14 amino acids. The CDR3 DNA reads as TGTGCCAGCAGCCCTCAAGGGGGTATGACTGAAGCTTTCTTT. It specifies CASSPQGGMTEAFF.